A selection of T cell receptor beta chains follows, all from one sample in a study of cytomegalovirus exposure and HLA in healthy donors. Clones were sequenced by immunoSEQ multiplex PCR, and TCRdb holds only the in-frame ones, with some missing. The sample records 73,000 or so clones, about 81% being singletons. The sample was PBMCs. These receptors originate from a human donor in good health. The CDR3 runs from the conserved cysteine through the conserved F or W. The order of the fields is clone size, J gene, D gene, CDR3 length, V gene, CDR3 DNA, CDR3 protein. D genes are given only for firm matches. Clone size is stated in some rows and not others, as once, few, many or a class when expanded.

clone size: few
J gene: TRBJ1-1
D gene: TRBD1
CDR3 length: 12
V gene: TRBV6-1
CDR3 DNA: TGTGCCAGCAGTGAAGGGGACAGGGAAACTTTCTTT
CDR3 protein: CASSEGDRETFF

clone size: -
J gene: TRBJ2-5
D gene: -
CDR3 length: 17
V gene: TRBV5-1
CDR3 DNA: TGCGCCAGCAGCGCCGAGGGGGGGAGAGAGGGTCAAGAGACCCAGTACTTC
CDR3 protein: CASSAEGGREGQETQYF

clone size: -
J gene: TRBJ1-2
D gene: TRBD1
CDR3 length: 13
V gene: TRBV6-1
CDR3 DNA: TGTGCCGGACGGGACAGCTTCAACTATGGCTACACCTTC
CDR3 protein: CAGRDSFNYGYTF

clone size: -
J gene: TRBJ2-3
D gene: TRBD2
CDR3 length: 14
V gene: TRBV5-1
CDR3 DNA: TGCGCCAGCAGCATTAGCGGGGGCACAGATACGCAGTATTTT
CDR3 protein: CASSISGGTDTQYF

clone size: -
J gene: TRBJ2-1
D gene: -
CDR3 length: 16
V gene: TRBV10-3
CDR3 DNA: TGTGCCATCAGTGAGTTTGGGCATTACTCCTACAATGAGCAGTTCTTC
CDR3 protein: CAISEFGHYSYNEQFF

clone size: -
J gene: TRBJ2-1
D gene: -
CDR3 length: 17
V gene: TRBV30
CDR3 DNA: TGTGCCTGGAGTGCATTGGGGCCGGGCAGCTCCTACAATGAGCAGTTCTTC
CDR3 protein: CAWSALGPGSSYNEQFF

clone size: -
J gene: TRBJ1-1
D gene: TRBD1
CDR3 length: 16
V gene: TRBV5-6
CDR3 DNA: TGTGCCAGCAGCGGGGGGACAGGGGGGTCTGACGCTGAAGCTTTCTTT
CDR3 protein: CASSGGTGGSDAEAFF

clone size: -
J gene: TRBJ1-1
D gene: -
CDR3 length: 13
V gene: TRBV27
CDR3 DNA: TGTGCCAGCAGTTTATGGCGGGGCCCTGAAGCTTTCTTT
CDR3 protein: CASSLWRGPEAFF

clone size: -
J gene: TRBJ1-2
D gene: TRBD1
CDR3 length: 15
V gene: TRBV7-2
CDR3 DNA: TGTGCCAGCAGCTTAAATGGAGGGGGCGTGAGGGGCTACACCTTC
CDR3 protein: CASSLNGGGVRGYTF

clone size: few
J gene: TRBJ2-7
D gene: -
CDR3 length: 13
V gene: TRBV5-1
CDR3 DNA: TGCGCCAGCAGCGCAGAAACCCTCGGGGAGCAGTACTTC
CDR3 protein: CASSAETLGEQYF

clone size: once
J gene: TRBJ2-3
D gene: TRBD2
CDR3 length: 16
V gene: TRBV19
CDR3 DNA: TGTGCCAGTAGTTCGGCTAGCGGGGGTAGCACAGATACGCAGTATTTT
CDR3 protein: CASSSASGGSTDTQYF

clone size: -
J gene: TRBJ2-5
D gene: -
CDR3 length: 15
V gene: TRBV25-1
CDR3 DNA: TGTGCCAGCAGTGCGTTCCGGGTCCCTCAAGAGACCCAGTACTTC
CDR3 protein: CASSAFRVPQETQYF

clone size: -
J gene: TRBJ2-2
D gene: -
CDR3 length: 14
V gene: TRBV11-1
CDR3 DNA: TGTGCCAGCTTTGGGCAGGGAAGCACCGGGGAGCTGTTTTTT
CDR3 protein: CASFGQGSTGELFF

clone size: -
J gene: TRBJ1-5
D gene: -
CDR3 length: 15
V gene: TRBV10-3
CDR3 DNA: TGTGCCATCAGTGAAGGGGGAGTCGGCAATCAGCCCCAGAATTTT
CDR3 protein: CAISEGGVGNQPQNF

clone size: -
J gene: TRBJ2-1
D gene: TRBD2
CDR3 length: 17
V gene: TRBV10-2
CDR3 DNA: TGCGCCAGCAGTGGGGGGACTAGCGGGGGGCTAGACAATGAGCAGTTCTTC
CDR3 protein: CASSGGTSGGLDNEQFF

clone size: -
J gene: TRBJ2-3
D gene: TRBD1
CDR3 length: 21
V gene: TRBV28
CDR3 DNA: TGTGCCAGCAGTTTACTGTCGGGACAGGGAATTCCAGATTCAGCTCTATATACGCAGTATTTT
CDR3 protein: CASSLLSGQGIPDSALYTQYF

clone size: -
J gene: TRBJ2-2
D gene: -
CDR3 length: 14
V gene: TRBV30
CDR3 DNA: TGTGCCTGGACCGAGGCGCTGGTCACCGGGGAGCTGTTTTTT
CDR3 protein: CAWTEALVTGELFF

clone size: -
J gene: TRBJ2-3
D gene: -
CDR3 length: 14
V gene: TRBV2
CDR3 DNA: TGTGCCAGCAGTCAGGGGCCTAGCACAGATACGCAGTATTTT
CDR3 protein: CASSQGPSTDTQYF

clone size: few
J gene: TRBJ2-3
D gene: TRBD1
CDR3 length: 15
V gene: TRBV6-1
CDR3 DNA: TGTGCCAGCAGTGCCTGGACAGGTTCCACAGATACGCAGTATTTT
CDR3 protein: CASSAWTGSTDTQYF

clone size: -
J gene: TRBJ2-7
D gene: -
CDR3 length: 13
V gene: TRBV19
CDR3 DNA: TGTGCCAGTAGGAGGGACTTCTCCTACGAGCAGTACTTC
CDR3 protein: CASRRDFSYEQYF

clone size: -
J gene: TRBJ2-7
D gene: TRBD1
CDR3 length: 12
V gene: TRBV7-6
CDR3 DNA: TGTGCCAGCAGCCCGGACAGGGGAGAGCAGTACTTC
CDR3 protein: CASSPDRGEQYF

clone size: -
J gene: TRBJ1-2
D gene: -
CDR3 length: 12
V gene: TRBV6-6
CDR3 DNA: TGTGCCAGCCAAGCCACCGGAGGAGGCTACACCTTC
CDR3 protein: CASQATGGGYTF

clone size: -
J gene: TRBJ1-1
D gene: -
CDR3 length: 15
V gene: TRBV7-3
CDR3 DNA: TGTGCCAGCAGCTTATTCGCGGGGGGGAACACTGAAGCTTTCTTT
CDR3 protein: CASSLFAGGNTEAFF

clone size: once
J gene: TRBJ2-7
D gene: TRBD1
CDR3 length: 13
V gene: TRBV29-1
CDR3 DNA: TGCAGCGTTGAAGGTCAGGGGGCATACGAGCAGTACTTC
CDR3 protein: CSVEGQGAYEQYF

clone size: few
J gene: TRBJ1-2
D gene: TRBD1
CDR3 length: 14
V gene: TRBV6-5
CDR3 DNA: TGTGCCAGCAGTTACAGGAGGGACAGTTATGGCTACACCTTC
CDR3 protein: CASSYRRDSYGYTF

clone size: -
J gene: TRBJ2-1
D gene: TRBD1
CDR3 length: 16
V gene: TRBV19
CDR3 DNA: TGTGCCAGTAGTTCCTCGCACAGGGGGCCGTATAATGAGCAGTTCTTC
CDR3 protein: CASSSSHRGPYNEQFF

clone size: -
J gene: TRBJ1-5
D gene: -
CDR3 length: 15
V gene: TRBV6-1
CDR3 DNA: TGTGCCAGCAGTGAAGCGGGGGGTAGCAATCAGCCCCAGCATTTT
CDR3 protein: CASSEAGGSNQPQHF

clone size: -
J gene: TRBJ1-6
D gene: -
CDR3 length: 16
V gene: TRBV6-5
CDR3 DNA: TGTGCCAGCACCTACTCGTTACGGGGTGGTAATTCACCCCTCCACTTT
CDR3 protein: CASTYSLRGGNSPLHF

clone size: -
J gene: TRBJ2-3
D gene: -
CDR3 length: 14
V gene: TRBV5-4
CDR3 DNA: TGTGCCAGCAGCGTCTCGCTGGCCGCAGATACGCAGTATTTT
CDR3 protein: CASSVSLAADTQYF

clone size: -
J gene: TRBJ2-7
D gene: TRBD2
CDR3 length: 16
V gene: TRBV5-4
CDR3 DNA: TGTGCCAGCAGCTTGGAGCTAGCGGGGGGCGCCTACGAGCAGTACTTC
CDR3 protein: CASSLELAGGAYEQYF

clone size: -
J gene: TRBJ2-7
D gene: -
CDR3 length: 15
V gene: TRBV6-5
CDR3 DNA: TGTGCCAGCAGTTACCGAGGGGGAATTGGGCGAGGGCAGTACTTC
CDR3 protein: CASSYRGGIGRGQYF

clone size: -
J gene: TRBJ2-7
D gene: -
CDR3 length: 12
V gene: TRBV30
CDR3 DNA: TGTGCCTGGAGTGGGGGCTACTACGAGCAGTACTTC
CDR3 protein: CAWSGGYYEQYF

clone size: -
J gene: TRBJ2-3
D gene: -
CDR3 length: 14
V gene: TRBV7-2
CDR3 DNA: TGTGCCAGCAGCTTAAGCCCGGGGTCAGATACGCAGTATTTT
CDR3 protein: CASSLSPGSDTQYF

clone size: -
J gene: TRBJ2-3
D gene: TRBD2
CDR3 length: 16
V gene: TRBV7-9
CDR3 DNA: TGTGCCAGCAGCTCTACGACTAGCGGGGGGACAGATACGCAGTATTTT
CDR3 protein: CASSSTTSGGTDTQYF